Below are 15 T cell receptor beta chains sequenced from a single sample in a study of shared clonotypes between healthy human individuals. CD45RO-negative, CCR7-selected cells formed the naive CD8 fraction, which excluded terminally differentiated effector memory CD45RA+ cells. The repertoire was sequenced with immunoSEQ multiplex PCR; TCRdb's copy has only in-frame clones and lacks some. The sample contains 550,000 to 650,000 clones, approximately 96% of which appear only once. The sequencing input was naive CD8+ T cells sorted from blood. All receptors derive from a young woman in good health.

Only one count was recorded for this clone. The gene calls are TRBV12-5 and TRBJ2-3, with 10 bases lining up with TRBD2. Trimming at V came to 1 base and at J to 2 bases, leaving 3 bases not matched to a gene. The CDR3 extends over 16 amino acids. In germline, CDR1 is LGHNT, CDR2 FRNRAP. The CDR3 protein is CASGLGLAGPTDTQYF. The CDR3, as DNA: TGTGCTAGTGGTTTGGGACTAGCGGGCCCCACAGATACGCAGTATTTT. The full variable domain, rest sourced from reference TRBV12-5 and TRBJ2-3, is DARVTQTPRHKVTEMGQEVTMRCQPILGHNTVFWYRQTMMQGLELLAYFRNRAPLDDSGMPKDRFSAEMPDATLATLKIQPSEPRDSAVYFCASGLGLAGPTDTQYFGPGTRLTVL.

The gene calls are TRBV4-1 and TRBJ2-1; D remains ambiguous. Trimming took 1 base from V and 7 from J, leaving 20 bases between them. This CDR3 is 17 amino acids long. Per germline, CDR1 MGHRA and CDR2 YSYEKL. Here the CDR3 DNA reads TGCGCCAGCAGCCAAGCTCTCTCGACTCAAATTATTAATGAGCAGTTCTTC. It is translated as CASSQALSTQIINEQFF.

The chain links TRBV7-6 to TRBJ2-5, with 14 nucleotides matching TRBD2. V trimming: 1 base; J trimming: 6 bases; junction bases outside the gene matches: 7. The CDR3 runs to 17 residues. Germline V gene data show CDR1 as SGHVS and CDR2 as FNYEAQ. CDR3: CASSLGLAGGLEKTQYF. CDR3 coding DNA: TGTGCCAGCAGCTTAGGACTAGCGGGAGGGCTAGAAAAGACCCAGTACTTC. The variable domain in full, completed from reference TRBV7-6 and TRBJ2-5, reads GAGVSQSPRYKVTKRGQDVALRCDPISGHVSLYWYRQALGQGPEFLTYFNYEAQQDKSGLPNDRFSAERPEGSISTLTIQRTEQRDSAMYRCASSLGLAGGLEKTQYFGPGTRLLVL.

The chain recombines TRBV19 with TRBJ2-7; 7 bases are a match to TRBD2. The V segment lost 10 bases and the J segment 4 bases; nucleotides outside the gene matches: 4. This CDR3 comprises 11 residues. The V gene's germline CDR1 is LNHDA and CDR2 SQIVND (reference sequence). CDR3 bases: TGTGCCACCCGGGACTATTACGAGCAGTACTTC. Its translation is CATRDYYEQYF.

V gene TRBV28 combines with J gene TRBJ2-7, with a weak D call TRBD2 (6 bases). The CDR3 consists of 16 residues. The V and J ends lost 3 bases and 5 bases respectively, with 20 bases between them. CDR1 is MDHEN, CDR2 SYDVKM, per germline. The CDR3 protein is CASSFLLAGTLDEQYF. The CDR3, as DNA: TGTGCCAGCAGTTTCCTACTAGCCGGGACCCTGGACGAGCAGTACTTC.

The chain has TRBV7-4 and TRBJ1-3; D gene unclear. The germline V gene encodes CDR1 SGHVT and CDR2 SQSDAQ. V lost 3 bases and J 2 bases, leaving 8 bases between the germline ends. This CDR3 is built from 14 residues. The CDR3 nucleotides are TGTGCCAGCAGCTTCGGCGGACCTGGAAACACCATATATTTT. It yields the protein CASSFGGPGNTIYF.

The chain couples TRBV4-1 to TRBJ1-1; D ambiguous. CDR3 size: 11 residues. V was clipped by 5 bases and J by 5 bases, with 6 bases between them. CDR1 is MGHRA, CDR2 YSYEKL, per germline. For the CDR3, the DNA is TGCGCCAGCAGCAGCCAGACTGAAGCTTTCTTT. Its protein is CASSSQTEAFF.

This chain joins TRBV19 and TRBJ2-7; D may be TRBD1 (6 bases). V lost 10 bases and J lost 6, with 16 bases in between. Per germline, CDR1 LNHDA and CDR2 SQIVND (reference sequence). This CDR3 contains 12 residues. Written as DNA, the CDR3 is TGTGCCACCCAGGGGCCCAGGGGCGAGCAGTACTTC. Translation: CATQGPRGEQYF.

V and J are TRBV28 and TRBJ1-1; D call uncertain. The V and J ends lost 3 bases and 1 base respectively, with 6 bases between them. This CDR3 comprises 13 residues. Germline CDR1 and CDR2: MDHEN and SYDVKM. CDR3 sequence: CASSFWRNTEAFF. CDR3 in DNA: TGTGCCAGCAGTTTTTGGCGGAACACTGAAGCTTTCTTT.

The CDR3 DNA reads TGTGCCAGCAGTGAGAGGGACAGGACACTATCTGGAAACACCATATATTTT. Residues: CASSERDRTLSGNTIYF. This chain joins TRBV6-1 and TRBJ1-3; TRBD1 matches 8 bases. CDR1 and CDR2 (germline): MNHNS, SASEGT. With 3 bases clipped from V and 1 base from J, the junction kept 8 bases outside the gene matches. The CDR3 spans 17 residues.

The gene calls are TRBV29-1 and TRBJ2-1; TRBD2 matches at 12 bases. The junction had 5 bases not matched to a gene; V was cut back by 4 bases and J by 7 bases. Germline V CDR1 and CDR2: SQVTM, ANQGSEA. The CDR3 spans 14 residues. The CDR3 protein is CSVGSSGRANEQFF. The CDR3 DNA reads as TGCAGCGTTGGTTCTAGCGGGAGGGCAAATGAGCAGTTCTTC.

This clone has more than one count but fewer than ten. The chain's CDR3 is CASSVRNYGYTF. The DNA for the CDR3 is TGTGCCAGCAGCGTCCGTAACTATGGCTACACCTTC. The chain joins TRBV9 to TRBJ1-2, with D unresolved. This CDR3 is 12 amino acids long. The germline CDR1 and CDR2 sequences are SGDLS and YYNGEE. Trimming pared 2 bases from V and 1 base from J, leaving 3 bases between.

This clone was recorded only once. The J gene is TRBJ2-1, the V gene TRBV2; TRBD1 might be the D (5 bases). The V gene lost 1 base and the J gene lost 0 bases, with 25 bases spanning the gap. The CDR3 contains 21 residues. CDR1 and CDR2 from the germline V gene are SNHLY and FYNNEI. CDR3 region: CASSEVGRQPDFWSSYNEQFF. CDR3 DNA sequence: TGTGCCAGCAGTGAAGTAGGGCGACAGCCAGACTTCTGGAGCTCCTACAATGAGCAGTTCTTC.

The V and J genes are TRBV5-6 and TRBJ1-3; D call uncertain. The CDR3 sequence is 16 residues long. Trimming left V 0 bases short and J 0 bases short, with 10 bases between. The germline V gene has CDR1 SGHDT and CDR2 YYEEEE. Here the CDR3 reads CASSLASTSSGNTIYF. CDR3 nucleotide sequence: TGTGCCAGCAGCTTGGCCTCGACTTCCTCTGGAAACACCATATATTTT.

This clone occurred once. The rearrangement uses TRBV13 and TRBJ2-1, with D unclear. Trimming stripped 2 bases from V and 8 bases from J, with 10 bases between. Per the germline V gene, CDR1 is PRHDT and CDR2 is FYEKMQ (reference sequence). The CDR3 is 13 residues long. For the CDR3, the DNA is TGTGCCAGCAGCTTACATTACAATCATGAGCAGTTCTTC. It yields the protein CASSLHYNHEQFF.